The 3 T cell receptor beta chains listed next were all sequenced from one sample in a study of cytomegalovirus exposure and HLA in healthy donors. The PCR ran on 60 Vbeta and 13 Jbeta primers. This table comes from immunoSEQ multiplex PCR, and its TCRdb copy is limited to in-frame clones, with some not included. The sample has 85,000 to 130,000 clones, around 71% seen once. The source material was PBMCs. These receptors originate from a boy younger than 18 in good health and CMV-seronegative.

CDR3 sequence: CASVDRINEKLFF. DNA of the CDR3: TGTGCCAGTGTCGACAGAATTAATGAAAAACTGTTTTTT. The J gene is TRBJ1-4, the V gene TRBV7-9; a possible D gene is TRBD1 (5 bases). CDR1 is SEHNR, CDR2 FQNEAQ, per germline (reference sequence). This CDR3 spans 13 amino acids. V was pared by 9 bases and J by 4 bases, with 12 bases between.

This sequence joins TRBV5-5 and TRBJ1-1; tentative D call: TRBD1 (5 bases). The CDR3 consists of 13 residues. V lost 4 bases, J lost 4 bases, and 11 bases lay in between. Germline CDR1 and CDR2: SGHKS and YYEKEE (reference sequence). In DNA, the CDR3 is TGTGCCAGCAGCCTGCCGGGGGGCACTGAAGCTTTCTTT. This codes for CASSLPGGTEAFF.

The CDR3 sequence is CASSLVPGVNTDTQYF. CDR3 sequence (DNA): TGTGCCAGCAGCTTAGTGCCGGGGGTAAACACAGATACGCAGTATTTT. The J gene is TRBJ2-3, the V gene TRBV7-2; perhaps TRBD2 as D (6 bases). This CDR3 region has 16 residues. Deletions cut 1 base from V and 2 bases from J, with 13 bases between. Germline V gene sequence: CDR1 SGHTA, CDR2 FQGNSA.